Each of the 13 T cell receptor beta chains below was sequenced from the same sample in a study of T-cell memory formation after mild COVID-19. TCRdb passed the 5' RACE reads through MiXCR, listing each CDR3 protein once. The sample includes under 700,000 distinct CDR3 sequences, approximately 20% of them seen just once. Sequenced material: PBMCs or a T cell subset sorted from them (not recorded which). These receptors all stem from an adult woman who had mild COVID-19 (a few samples of this study predate the infection). Cell type and time point are not known.

The sample holds a few counts of this clonotype. The chain uses TRBV6-6 and TRBJ2-7; the D gene is possibly TRBD1 (6 bases). The CDR3 has 14 residues. Germline V gene data show CDR1 as MNHNY and CDR2 as SVGAGI (reference sequence). V was clipped by 6 bases and J by 0 bases, with 12 bases between them. The CDR3 nucleotides read TGTGCCAGCAGCTCCAGGGGTTTCTCCTACGAGCAGTACTTC. This sequence encodes CASSSRGFSYEQYF.

On this clonotype itself: As the CDR3 is not closed by the conserved phenylalanine or tryptophan, this likely results from a read error. The CDR3 DNA sequence: TGTGCCAGCTCACCGGGGGGGGCGTTCGGTCAGCCCCAGCATTAT. This translates into CASSPGGAFGQPQHY. The chain couples TRBV18 to TRBJ1-5; perhaps TRBD1 as D (6 bases). The V and J ends lost 3 bases and 6 bases respectively, with 15 bases between them. CDR1 and CDR2 (germline): KGHSH, LQKENI. CDR3 length equals 15 residues.

This clonotype appeared a few times. The chain has TRBV18 and TRBJ1-2, with 10 bases identical to TRBD1. With 3 bases clipped from V and 5 bases from J, the junction kept 9 bases outside the gene matches. There are 16 residues in the CDR3. Looked up from germline, CDR1 is KGHSH and CDR2 is LQKENI. Written as DNA, the CDR3 is TGTGCCAGCTCACCCTCCGGGACAGGGGTCCCTTATGGCTACACCTTC. It yields the protein CASSPSGTGVPYGYTF.

This clonotype appeared a few times. V usage is TRBV9 and J usage is TRBJ1-2; no reliable D call. V was shortened by 3 bases and J by 5 bases, with 20 bases between the two germline ends. The CDR3 loop spans 16 amino acids. Germline assignment: CDR1 SGDLS and CDR2 YYNGEE. The CDR3: CASSGGSRRELYGYTF. Here the CDR3 DNA reads TGTGCCAGCAGCGGAGGATCCCGGCGGGAATTATATGGCTACACCTTC.

Only a few counts were recorded for this clonotype. This CDR3 reads CASSITGPDEQFF. The CDR3 DNA follows: TGTGCCAGCAGCATAACAGGGCCCGATGAGCAGTTCTTC. The J gene is TRBJ2-1, the V gene TRBV7-9; possibly TRBD1 for D (6 bases). The CDR3 is made up of 13 amino acids. Between the trimmed V and J ends, which lost 5 bases and 8 bases, there was a span of 13 bases. From germline, CDR1 is SEHNR and CDR2 FQNEAQ (reference sequence).

Turning to this clonotype: The junction differs from germline at one of its ends, possibly a read error. The rearrangement joins TRBV7-7 to TRBJ2-3; 7 bases line up with TRBD2. The CDR3 sequence is 14 residues long. Germline V gene data show CDR1 as SSHAT and CDR2 as FNYEAQ (reference sequence). The CDR3: CASSQSGAGDTQYF. CDR3 nucleotide sequence: TGTGCTAGCAGCCAAAGCGGGGCTGGAGATACGCAGTATTTT.

The table lists this clonotype with a few counts. The chain carries TRBV5-1 and TRBJ2-3; D gene unclear. CDR1 SGHRS and CDR2 YFSETQ come from the germline V gene. Trimming cost V 2 bases and J 4 bases, with 11 bases left between them. CDR3 length: 14 amino acids. The chain's CDR3 is CASSFAPTPDTQYF. Written as DNA, the CDR3 is TGCGCCAGCAGCTTTGCCCCTACACCAGATACGCAGTATTTT.

This clonotype was observed a handful of times. The J gene is TRBJ2-7, the V gene TRBV3-1; no reliable D call. Germline CDR1 LGHDT, CDR2 YNNKEL (reference sequence). V lost 3 bases and J lost 5, with 8 bases in between. This CDR3 has 12 residues. For the CDR3, the DNA is TGTGCCAGCAGCCAGTCGAACCACGAGCAGTACTTC. Its translation: CASSQSNHEQYF.

This clonotype has more than one count but fewer than ten. The J gene is TRBJ2-3, the V gene TRBV7-9; possible D gene TRBD2, 6 bases. The V end lost 4 bases, the J end lost 10 bases, and 24 bases lay between the germline ends. Per germline, CDR1 SEHNR and CDR2 FQNEAQ (reference sequence). The CDR3 contains 16 residues. DNA of the CDR3: TGTGCCAGCAGCTCCCTGAGTCACCTGACTAGTCCGCCGCAGTATTTT. Translating gives CASSSLSHLTSPPQYF.

This chain connects TRBV6-1 to TRBJ1-2; the match to TRBD1 covers 8 bases. Trimming took 4 bases from V and 7 from J; bases not matched to a gene: 8. CDR3 size: 14 residues. Germline V gene data show CDR1 as MNHNS and CDR2 as SASEGT. CDR3 coding DNA: TGTGCCAGCAGTGCGTATTCGACAGGGGCTGGCTACACCTTC. Translated, it gives CASSAYSTGAGYTF.

The chain joins TRBV20-1 to TRBJ2-2; D is uncertain. Germline CDR1 DFQATT, CDR2 SNEGSKA (reference sequence). V was trimmed by 1 base and J by 0 bases, leaving 3 bases between them. This CDR3 is built from 13 residues. The CDR3 sequence: CSARGANTGELFF. The CDR3 DNA sequence: TGCAGTGCTAGAGGAGCGAACACCGGGGAGCTGTTTTTT.

This clonotype has a handful of counts. The chain combines TRBV4-2 with TRBJ2-5; D is undetermined. Trimming cost V 4 bases and J 6 bases, with 12 bases left between them. Germline V CDR1 and CDR2: LGHNA, YNFKEQ. The length of the CDR3 is 13 residues. CDR3 nucleotides: TGTGCCAGCAGCCCAGGCTCAGAAAAGACCCAGTACTTC. This sequence encodes CASSPGSEKTQYF.

On this clonotype: The junction departs from the called germline gene at one end, perhaps through a read error. The chain is built from TRBV12-3 or TRBV12-4 and TRBJ2-5; possibly TRBD1 for D (8 bases). The CDR3 is made up of 14 amino acids. CDR3 nucleotides: TGTGCCAGCAGCCAGACAGGGGCGGGGGAGACCAAGTACTTC. Its protein is CASSQTGAGETKYF.